The clone carrying this T cell receptor beta chain was seen many times. As yet, its antigen is unknown. This specimen belongs to a study of metastatic and nonmetastatic thyroid tumors. Thyroid surgery took place with no prior treatment in any patient. After removal of 5 bases from V and 9 bases from J, the junction contained 6 bases not matched to a gene. The CDR3 is 14 residues long. Germline lookup yields CDR1 DFQATT and CDR2 SNEGSKA (reference sequence). TCRdb re-analyzed the PCR reads using MiXCR. The sample has about 41,000 clones; 28% are singletons. Study results and limitations: For both blood and tumor, malignant thyroid tumors reportedly showed significantly higher TCR beta diversity than benign nodules did.

The specimen sequenced was blood. This rearrangement joins TRBV20-1 to TRBJ2-1; 14 bases fit TRBD2. This sequence originates from a male donor with papillary thyroid cancer or a benign thyroid nodule (not recorded which). Some clones in this sample may be carry-over from other donors' samples. CDR3 protein: CSAPGLAGDGEQFF. The CDR3 region has the DNA TGCAGTGCTCCGGGACTAGCGGGGGATGGTGAGCAGTTCTTC.